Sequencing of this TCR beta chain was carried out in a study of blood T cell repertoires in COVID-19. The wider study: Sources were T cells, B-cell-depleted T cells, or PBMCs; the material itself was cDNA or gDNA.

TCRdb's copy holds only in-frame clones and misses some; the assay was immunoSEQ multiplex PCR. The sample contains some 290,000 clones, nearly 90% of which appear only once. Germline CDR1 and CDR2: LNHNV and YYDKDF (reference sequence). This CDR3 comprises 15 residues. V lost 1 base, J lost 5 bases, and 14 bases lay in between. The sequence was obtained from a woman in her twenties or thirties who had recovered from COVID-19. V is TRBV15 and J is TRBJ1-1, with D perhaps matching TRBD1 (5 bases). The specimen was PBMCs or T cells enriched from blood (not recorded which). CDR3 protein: CATSRVRGSGTEAFF. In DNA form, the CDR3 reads TGTGCCACCAGCAGAGTACGGGGGTCGGGTACTGAAGCTTTCTTT. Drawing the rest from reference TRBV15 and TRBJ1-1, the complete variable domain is DAMVIQNPRYQVTQFGKPVTLSCSQTLNHNVMYWYQQKSSQAPKLLFHYYDKDFNNEADTPDNFQSRRPNTSFCFLDIRSPGLGDTAMYLCATSRVRGSGTEAFFGQGTRLTVV.